This T cell receptor (beta chain) was sequenced in a study of shared clonotypes between healthy human individuals. For every subset, genomic DNA was evenly distributed across several immunoSEQ plates. The protocol was immunoSEQ multiplex PCR, while the TCRdb copy is restricted to in-frame clones and leaves out a portion. The profile covers about 510,000 clones, with over 75% appearing a single time and roughly an eighth taken by the ten largest. All donors were Caucasian adults living in Nashville, Tennessee. Sequences were obtained from PBMCs. The clonotype originates from a woman aged 40 to 50 in good health. Some clones in this sample may be carry-over from other donors' samples.

DNA for the CDR3: TGTGCCAGCAGCCCTCCTAGCGGGAGAAGGGACAATGAGCAGTTCTTC. Translating gives CASSPPSGRRDNEQFF. This chain joins TRBV7-2 and TRBJ2-1; 10 bases line up with TRBD2. In germline, CDR1 is SGHTA, CDR2 FQGNSA. The CDR3 is 16 residues long. V lost 5 bases and J lost 5; bases outside the gene matches: 9.